This paragraph covers one T cell receptor beta chain sequence. Authors' analysis steps: Amplification of reference gene primers provided the estimated nucleated cell counts. Assay used: immunoSEQ multiplex PCR; TCRdb lists only in-frame clones, some missing. V and J calls and clone size are as listed in that table; D and trimming were resolved from the DNA. The sample comprises about 180,000 clones, roughly 79% of which are singletons, and 26% rests with the top ten. This specimen comes from a study of blood T cell repertoires in COVID-19. For the study at large: From T cells, B-cell-depleted T cells, or PBMCs came the material, which was cDNA or gDNA.

There are 16 residues in the CDR3. The germline V gene has CDR1 SGHRS and CDR2 YFSETQ. The V and J ends lost 4 bases and 0 bases, in that order; junction bases with no gene match: 9. The origin of this receptor is a woman aged 70-85 years with acute or convalescent COVID-19. The chain combines TRBV5-1 with TRBJ1-1; TRBD1 agrees at 7 bases. The sample comprised peripheral blood. CDR3 protein: CASSLQPGQMNTEAFF. The CDR3 DNA sequence: TGCGCCAGCAGCCTGCAGCCGGGACAGATGAACACTGAAGCTTTCTTT. Drawing the rest from reference TRBV5-1 and TRBJ1-1, the complete variable domain is KAGVTQTPRYLIKTRGQQVTLSCSPISGHRSVSWYQQTPGQGLQFLFEYFSETQRNKGNFPGRFSGRQFSNSRSEMNVSTLELGDSALYLCASSLQPGQMNTEAFFGQGTRLTVV.